Below, one T cell receptor beta chain is given with its context. The antigen is not known. These data are taken from a study of cytomegalovirus exposure and HLA in healthy donors. Study outcomes and limitations: The analysis excluded some indistinguishable V segments, including TRBV6-2 and TRBV6-3. As a later analysis showed, a missense DCLRE1C variant was linked to trimming of TCR beta V- and J-genes.

With 60 Vbeta and 13 Jbeta primers, the PCR was carried out. TCRdb's table, derived via immunoSEQ multiplex PCR, lists solely in-frame clones and lacks some. The sample carries 150,000 to 200,000 clones, roughly 85% recorded once. Trimming removed 8 bases from V and 0 bases from J, with 8 bases in between. The CDR3 runs to 12 residues. The germline CDR1 and CDR2 sequences are ENHRY and SYGVKD. The specimen was PBMCs. This rearrangement joins TRBV10-3 to TRBJ2-7; D is ambiguous. The receptor was derived from a young man in good health and CMV-seropositive. CDR3 region: CAIGGSSYEQYF. The CDR3 DNA follows: TGTGCCATCGGCGGAAGCTCCTACGAGCAGTACTTC.